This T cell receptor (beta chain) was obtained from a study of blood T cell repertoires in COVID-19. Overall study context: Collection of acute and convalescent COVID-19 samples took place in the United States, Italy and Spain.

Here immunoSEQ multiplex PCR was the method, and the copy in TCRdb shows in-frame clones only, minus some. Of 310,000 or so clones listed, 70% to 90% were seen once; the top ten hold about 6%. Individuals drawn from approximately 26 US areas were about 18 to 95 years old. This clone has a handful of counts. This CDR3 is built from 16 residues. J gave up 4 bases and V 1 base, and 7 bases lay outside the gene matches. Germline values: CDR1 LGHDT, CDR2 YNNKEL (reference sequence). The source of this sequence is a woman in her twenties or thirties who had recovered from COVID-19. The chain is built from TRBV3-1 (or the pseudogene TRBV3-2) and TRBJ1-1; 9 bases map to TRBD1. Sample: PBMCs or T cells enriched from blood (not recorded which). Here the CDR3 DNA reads TGTGCCAGCAGCCAAGGCCTACAGGGGGCGAGCACTGAAGCTTTCTTT. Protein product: CASSQGLQGASTEAFF.